This is a list of T cell receptor beta chains from one sample in a study of cytomegalovirus exposure and HLA in healthy donors. Here immunoSEQ multiplex PCR was the method, and the copy in TCRdb shows in-frame clones only, minus some. The sample records approximately 110,000 clones, roughly 80% being singletons. The sample comprised PBMCs. The origin of the receptors is a woman aged 25 to 45 in good health and CMV-seropositive. Both conserved end residues are part of each CDR3. A D gene is named only where the DNA matches it firmly. A row's size may be missing; if present it is once, few, many or a size class.

J gene,V gene,clone size,D gene,CDR3 protein,CDR3 DNA
TRBJ1-1,TRBV19,.,TRBD1,CASSHRTGAVEQTEAFF,TGTGCCAGTTCTCACAGGACAGGGGCAGTCGAGCAGACTGAAGCTTTCTTT
TRBJ1-1,TRBV7-9,.,TRBD1,CASSSVGTGNTEAFF,TGTGCCAGCAGCTCGGTAGGGACAGGGAACACTGAAGCTTTCTTT
TRBJ2-5,TRBV18,.,.,CASSPNRMYVETQYF,TGTGCCAGCTCACCGAACAGGATGTACGTGGAGACCCAGTACTTC
TRBJ2-5,TRBV29-1,.,.,CSVVSIEETQYF,TGCAGCGTTGTAAGTATAGAGGAGACCCAGTACTTC
TRBJ1-2,TRBV27,.,TRBD1,CASSSGTGGYGYTF,TGTGCCAGCAGTTCCGGGACAGGGGGCTATGGCTACACCTTC
TRBJ1-1,TRBV7-9,.,.,CASSLASSGNTEAFF,TGTGCCAGCAGCTTAGCCTCTTCGGGGAACACTGAAGCTTTCTTT
TRBJ2-5,TRBV2,.,TRBD2,CASSLGLDLEAQYF,TGTGCCAGCAGCCTCGGACTAGATCTGGAGGCCCAGTACTTC
TRBJ2-7,TRBV27,.,.,CASSSFPGLRTYEQYF,TGTGCCAGCAGTTCCTTCCCCGGACTAAGGACCTACGAGCAGTACTTC
TRBJ1-2,TRBV10-3,.,.,CAISESVDYGYTF,TGTGCCATCAGTGAATCCGTCGACTATGGCTACACCTTC
TRBJ1-5,TRBV19,.,TRBD1,CASRRQGLGNQPQHF,TGTGCCAGTAGGAGACAGGGGTTGGGGAATCAGCCCCAGCATTTT
TRBJ1-2,TRBV7-9,once,.,CASSQTASPTYGYTF,TGTGCCAGCAGCCAAACAGCTTCCCCTACCTATGGCTACACCTTC
TRBJ2-4,TRBV11-3,.,.,CASSSRTPNIQYF,TGTGCCAGCAGCTCACGGACTCCAAACATTCAGTACTTC
TRBJ1-2,TRBV28,.,TRBD1,CASSTQGAGYGYTF,TGTGCCAGCAGTACACAGGGGGCGGGTTATGGCTACACCTTC
TRBJ1-2,TRBV7-2,.,.,CASSLQAGLNYGYTF,TGTGCCAGCAGCTTACAAGCAGGGTTAAACTATGGCTACACCTTC
TRBJ2-7,TRBV7-9,few,.,CSSSLGAGNEQYF,TGTTCCAGCAGCTTAGGGGCAGGGAACGAGCAGTACTTC
TRBJ2-7,TRBV30,.,TRBD2,CAWSVLAGGNEQYF,TGTGCCTGGAGTGTTCTAGCGGGAGGTAACGAGCAGTACTTC
TRBJ1-1,TRBV19,.,.,CASSPRGSNTEAFF,TGTGCCAGTAGTCCACGGGGATCGAACACTGAAGCTTTCTTT
TRBJ2-3,TRBV2,.,TRBD2,CASSGRTSGGTDTQYF,TGTGCCAGCAGTGGGAGGACTAGCGGCGGCACAGATACGCAGTATTTT
TRBJ2-1,TRBV6-1,.,.,CASSKSRGGNEQFF,TGTGCCAGCAGCAAGTCGAGGGGGGGAAATGAGCAGTTCTTC
TRBJ2-1,TRBV2,many,TRBD1,CASSDGTEDEQFF,TGTGCCAGCAGTGATGGGACAGAGGATGAGCAGTTCTTC
TRBJ2-1,TRBV29-1,.,.,CSVASSYNEQFF,TGCAGCGTCGCGAGCTCCTACAATGAGCAGTTCTTC
TRBJ1-3,TRBV19,.,.,CASSIGLSTSGNTIYF,TGTGCCAGTAGTATAGGACTGTCCACCTCTGGAAACACCATATATTTT
TRBJ1-3,TRBV19,.,.,CASSSTGPGNTIYF,TGTGCCAGTAGTAGCACAGGGCCTGGAAACACCATATATTTT
TRBJ1-2,TRBV7-2,few,TRBD1,CASRKDRGGGYTF,TGTGCCAGCAGAAAGGACAGGGGCGGCGGCTACACCTTC
TRBJ1-1,TRBV19,.,.,CASSIRAGLAFF,TGTGCCAGTAGTATAAGGGCAGGGCTAGCTTTCTTT
TRBJ1-4,TRBV29-1,.,TRBD1,CSVSGTDATNEKLFF,TGCAGCGTTTCCGGGACAGATGCAACTAATGAAAAACTGTTTTTT
TRBJ1-2,TRBV28,.,TRBD1,CASTTTGERYGYTF,TGTGCCAGCACCACGACAGGGGAGAGGTATGGCTACACCTTC
TRBJ2-7,TRBV29-1,once,TRBD1,CSVRGQSYEQYF,TGCAGCGTCAGGGGACAGTCCTACGAGCAGTACTTC
TRBJ2-4,TRBV9,.,TRBD2,CASSVWGGDEDIQYF,TGTGCCAGCAGCGTTTGGGGGGGAGACGAGGACATTCAGTACTTC
TRBJ2-7,TRBV5-8,.,TRBD1,CASSPKLTGGEQYF,TGTGCCAGCAGCCCAAAGCTGACAGGGGGCGAGCAGTACTTC
TRBJ1-1,TRBV25-1,.,.,CASSEYTTIGAFF,TGTGCCAGCAGTGAATATACAACCATTGGAGCTTTCTTT
TRBJ2-7,TRBV10-3,.,.,CAISESGLRDSYEQYF,TGTGCCATCAGTGAATCGGGACTCCGAGATTCCTACGAGCAGTACTTC
TRBJ2-7,TRBV6-5,.,.,CASSYAGQSSYEQYF,TGTGCCAGCAGTTACGCAGGACAGAGCTCCTACGAGCAGTACTTC
TRBJ1-2,TRBV2,.,TRBD1,CASSVTGQGYTF,TGTGCCAGCAGTGTGACAGGGCAGGGCTACACCTTC
TRBJ2-7,TRBV5-3,few,TRBD2,CAVGLRDRVTSGAYEQYF,TGTGCCGTAGGGCTCCGGGACAGGGTGACTAGCGGGGCCTACGAGCAGTACTTC
TRBJ2-7,TRBV9,once,TRBD2,CASSVGTSDYEQYF,TGTGCCAGCAGCGTGGGGACTAGCGACTACGAGCAGTACTTC
TRBJ2-7,TRBV5-4,few,TRBD2,CASSLAGGAYEQYF,TGTGCCAGCAGCCTAGCGGGGGGGGCCTACGAGCAGTACTTC
TRBJ1-1,TRBV7-8,once,.,CAGSPPGRVAFF,TGTGCCGGCAGCCCCCCGGGGAGGGTGGCTTTCTTT
TRBJ2-1,TRBV5-1,.,.,CASSSEGPDNEQFF,TGCGCCAGCAGCTCGGAGGGACCGGACAATGAGCAGTTCTTC
TRBJ2-1,TRBV7-6,.,TRBD2,CASSFGGRGDEQFF,TGTGCCAGCAGCTTCGGCGGGAGGGGCGATGAGCAGTTCTTC
TRBJ1-6,TRBV25-1,.,.,CASSFGYSPLHF,TGTGCCAGCAGTTTCGGGTACTCACCCCTCCACTTT
TRBJ1-1,TRBV7-9,.,TRBD1,CASSSDRVSAFF,TGTGCCAGCAGCTCAGACAGGGTTTCGGCTTTCTTT
TRBJ1-2,TRBV30,.,.,CASSGREDYGYTF,TGTGCCTCAAGCGGCAGGGAGGACTATGGCTACACCTTC
TRBJ1-3,TRBV25-1,.,TRBD1,CASSTAGGSGNTIYF,TGTGCCAGCAGTACGGCAGGGGGCTCTGGAAACACCATATATTTT